The clone carrying this T cell receptor beta chain was counted at least ten times. Scientists amplified the TCR beta CDR3 regions from RNA transcripts. After a first-round RT-PCR with HTBI primers, a second-round multiplex PCR was run. MiXCR, applied by TCRdb to the multiplex PCR reads, yields one record per CDR3 protein. Of around 660,000 distinct CDR3 sequences listed, just over 40% were seen once; the top ten hold over 2.5%. Clinical symptoms, serum thyroxine, TRAb, thyroid ultrasound and orbital computed tomography formed the basis of diagnosis. Out of about 10 ml of fresh peripheral blood, PBMCs were obtained. The CDR3 covers 13 residues. Germline V gene data show CDR1 as LNHNV and CDR2 as YYDKDF (reference sequence). V lost 6 bases, J lost 5 bases, and 0 bases stayed unmatched. This entry belongs to a study of Graves' ophthalmopathy and Graves' hyperthyroidism.

The V gene is TRBV15, the J gene TRBJ1-6; 8 nucleotides agree with TRBD1. This TCR was sampled from an adult man with Graves' ophthalmopathy. Sequencing was performed on peripheral blood. Here the CDR3 reads CATRTGDNSPLHF. DNA for the CDR3: TGTGCCACCAGGACAGGGGATAATTCACCCCTCCACTTT.